This passage covers 18 T cell receptor beta chains from one sample sequenced in a study of T cell clusters in autoimmune cytopenias. Multiplex touch-down PCR amplified TRB using TRB-A and TRB-B pools in one tube. Reprocessing the multiplex PCR reads, TCRdb reports a single entry for every CDR3 protein and omits DNA. This table holds under 13,000 distinct CDR3 sequences. TRB was amplified from roughly 250 ng of peripheral blood genomic DNA per sample. These records were also assigned to another study, of T cell repertoires in aging, cancer and after chemotherapy.

Specimen: peripheral blood. Receptors were obtained from a human donor in good health.

The V call is TRBV27, the J call TRBJ1-6; the TRBD1 assignment by TCRdb is unverifiable without DNA. This CDR3 spans 13 amino acids. The germline V gene encodes CDR1 MNHEY and CDR2 SMNVEV (reference sequence). Here the CDR3 reads CASRGDGNSPLHF.

J is TRBJ1-1 and V is TRBV6-5; TCRdb calls TRBD1, which cannot be checked without DNA. Germline loops: CDR1 MNHEY, CDR2 SVGAGI. The CDR3 loop spans 15 amino acids. The CDR3 here is CASSLDRRRNTEAFF.

Measured by frequency, this clonotype is medium-sized. The CDR3 loop is CASSIRTGGVTGELFF. The chain uses TRBV19 and TRBJ2-2; the TRBD1 assignment by TCRdb is unverifiable without DNA. The CDR3 loop spans 16 amino acids. Germline CDR1 is LNHDA and CDR2 is SQIVND (reference sequence). Based on the CDR3 plus reference TRBV19 and TRBJ2-2, the full variable domain is DGGITQSPKYLFRKEGQNVTLSCEQNLNHDAMYWYRQDPGQGLRLIYYSQIVNDFQKGDIAEGYSVSREKKESFPLTVTSAQKNPTAFYLCASSIRTGGVTGELFFGEGSRLTVL.

This chain uses TRBV19 with TRBJ2-1; TCRdb calls TRBD1, which cannot be checked without DNA. From germline, CDR1 is LNHDA and CDR2 SQIVND (reference sequence). This CDR3 is built from 15 residues. The CDR3 spells CASSVPGVTYNEQFF.

The V and J genes are TRBV6-5 and TRBJ1-2; there is no DNA to check the TCRdb D call of TRBD1. Germline V CDR1 and CDR2: MNHEY, SVGAGI. The CDR3 is made up of 14 amino acids. CDR3 in amino acids: CASSGDRIVRGYTF.

This chain links TRBV27 with TRBJ2-3; TCRdb calls TRBD2, which cannot be checked without DNA. This CDR3 has 15 residues. The germline CDR1 and CDR2 sequences are MNHEY and SMNVEV (reference sequence). The CDR3 protein is CASRRLAGVADTQYF.

The rearrangement joins TRBV12-3 or TRBV12-4 to TRBJ2-7; the TRBD1 assignment by TCRdb is unverifiable without DNA. The CDR3 is 18 residues long. The CDR3 protein is CASSMPGQGMGASYEQYF.

The chain has TRBV19 and TRBJ1-2. Germline assignment: CDR1 LNHDA and CDR2 SQIVND (reference sequence). The CDR3 contains 13 residues. CDR3 amino acids: CASSILTDYGYTF.

This CDR3 is CASSSKVTPNIQYF. The genes are TRBV19 and TRBJ2-4. The germline V gene encodes CDR1 LNHDA and CDR2 SQIVND (reference sequence). CDR3 length equals 14 residues. Full variable domain (rest looked up from reference TRBV19 and TRBJ2-4): DGGITQSPKYLFRKEGQNVTLSCEQNLNHDAMYWYRQDPGQGLRLIYYSQIVNDFQKGDIAEGYSVSREKKESFPLTVTSAQKNPTAFYLCASSSKVTPNIQYFGAGTRLSVL.

The rearrangement uses TRBV5-4 and TRBJ2-3; there is no DNA to check the TCRdb D call of TRBD1. From germline, CDR1 is SGHNT and CDR2 YYREEE (reference sequence). The length of the CDR3 is 13 residues. The chain's CDR3 is CASSPPGIDTQYF.

This clonotype is classed as medium-sized by frequency. The chain uses TRBV30 and TRBJ2-2; TCRdb reports TRBD1, a call that lacks DNA to check it against. Germline CDR1 GTSNPN, CDR2 SVGIG (reference sequence). This CDR3 has 14 residues. CDR3 residues: CAWSSGTGTGELFF.

V is TRBV7-9 and J is TRBJ2-5; TCRdb designates TRBD1, a call that cannot be tested without DNA. Germline V gives CDR1 SEHNR, CDR2 FQNEAQ (reference sequence). The CDR3 is made up of 15 amino acids. CDR3 sequence reads: CASSLRVGAKETQYF.

The chain combines TRBV30 with TRBJ2-2. CDR1 is GTSNPN and CDR2 is SVGIG in the germline V gene (reference sequence). The CDR3 spans 15 residues. CDR3 amino acids: CAWSFTLANTGELFF.

The chain is built from TRBV5-4 and TRBJ2-3; TCRdb proposes TRBD2, but this gene call is untestable without DNA. The germline V gene has CDR1 SGHNT and CDR2 YYREEE (reference sequence). The CDR3 has 17 residues. The CDR3 sequence: CASSLGTRVRGTDTQYF.

This chain uses TRBV6-5 with TRBJ2-2; TCRdb picks TRBD1, but there is no DNA to check that call. The CDR3 totals 13 residues. Germline-derived CDR1 and CDR2 are MNHEY and SVGAGI. The CDR3 region is CASGQGWAGELFF.

Measured by frequency, this clonotype is medium-sized. The chain has TRBV19 and TRBJ2-3. Germline V lookup: CDR1 LNHDA, CDR2 SQIVND (reference sequence). This CDR3 spans 12 amino acids. CDR3 region: CAIGPGTDTQYF.

CDR3 loop: CASSPTGYTEAFF. The V call is TRBV27, the J call TRBJ1-1; the D gene TCRdb calls, TRBD1, cannot be checked with no DNA. The CDR3 covers 13 residues. From germline, CDR1 is MNHEY and CDR2 SMNVEV (reference sequence).

The V gene is TRBV15, the J gene TRBJ2-3; TCRdb names TRBD2, which stays unverified in the absence of DNA. CDR3 size: 15 residues. Germline V lookup: CDR1 LNHNV, CDR2 YYDKDF (reference sequence). The CDR3 region is CATSAEAGHTDTQYF.